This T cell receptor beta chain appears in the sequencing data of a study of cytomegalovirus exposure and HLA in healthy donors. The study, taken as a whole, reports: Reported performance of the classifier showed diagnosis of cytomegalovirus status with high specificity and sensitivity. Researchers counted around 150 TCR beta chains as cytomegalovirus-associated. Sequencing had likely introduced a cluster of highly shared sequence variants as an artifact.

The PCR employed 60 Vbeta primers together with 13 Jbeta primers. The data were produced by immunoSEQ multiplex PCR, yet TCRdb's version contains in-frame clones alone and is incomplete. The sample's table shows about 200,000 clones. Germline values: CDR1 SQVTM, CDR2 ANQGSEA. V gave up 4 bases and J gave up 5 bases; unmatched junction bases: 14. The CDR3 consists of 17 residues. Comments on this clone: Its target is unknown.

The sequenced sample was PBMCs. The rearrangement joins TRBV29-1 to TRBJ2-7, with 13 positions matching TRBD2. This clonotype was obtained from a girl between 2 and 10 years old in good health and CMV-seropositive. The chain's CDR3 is CSVGGTTTSGRADEQYF. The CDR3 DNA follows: TGCAGCGTTGGGGGCACCACTACTAGCGGGAGGGCCGACGAGCAGTACTTC.